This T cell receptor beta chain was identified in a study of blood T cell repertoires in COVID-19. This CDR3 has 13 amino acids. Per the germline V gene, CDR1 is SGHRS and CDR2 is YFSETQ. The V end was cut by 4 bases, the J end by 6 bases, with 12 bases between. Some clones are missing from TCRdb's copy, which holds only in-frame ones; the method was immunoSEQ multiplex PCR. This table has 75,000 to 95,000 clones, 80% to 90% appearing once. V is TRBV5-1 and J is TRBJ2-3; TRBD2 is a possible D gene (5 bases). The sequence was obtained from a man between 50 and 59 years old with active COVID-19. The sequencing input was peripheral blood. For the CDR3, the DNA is TGCGCCAGCAGCGGGGTCTTAGCGGATACGCAGTATTTT. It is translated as CASSGVLADTQYF.